Sequencing of this T cell receptor (beta chain) was carried out in a study of OX40 agonist ivuxolimab in advanced cancers. Regarding the complete study: The costimulatory receptor OX40 (CD134) was targeted by ivuxolimab, a fully human IgG2 agonistic monoclonal antibody. Intravenous ivuxolimab was administered to patients every 2 weeks at six dose levels: 0.01, 0.1, 0.3, 1.5, 3 and 10 mg/kg. Of the roughly 52 dose-escalation patients, hepatocellular carcinoma was present in about 20, melanoma in some 15, renal cell carcinoma in 9 and head and neck cancer in 9. The dose-escalation cohort was roughly 80% male with a mean age of around 62 years, ranging from roughly 23 to 85. Prior anti-PD-1, anti-PD-L1 or anti-CTLA-4 therapy was permitted, and checkpoint inhibitors had been received by about 37% of dose-escalation patients. Partial responses were achieved by three dose-escalation patients, of whom one had hepatocellular carcinoma and two had cutaneous melanoma. The point of sequencing TCRbeta in the periphery was to test whether ivuxolimab changed TCR sequence diversity and drove clonal T-cell expansion. The paper describes the monotherapy dose-escalation part (N of about 47 patients) of the phase I trial of ivuxolimab. What the work shows at the level of the full study, not this receptor alone: After ivuxolimab, CD8+ T cells had more expanded clones than CD4+ T cells on average. In the 0.1-3.0 mg/kg groups, partial responders were among the patients with the lowest normalized peripheral clonal expansion, particularly in CD8+ T cells. The antigen specificity of the peripheral T cells that underwent clonal expansion was not determined. Low levels of normalized T-cell clonal expansion were also seen in some nonresponding patients. Clonal expansion of both CD4+ and CD8+ blood T cells was observed from baseline to week 6 at doses 0.1 to 3.0 mg/kg.

To note about this clone: It has no known antigen specificity. Per-nucleotide qualities are absent, and no much larger clonotype sits a single base away.

Reading the germline V gene gives CDR1 MDHEN and CDR2 SYDVKM. Inclusive of the bounding cysteine and phenylalanine, the CDR3 is 14 residues long. This entry keeps only the CDR3 DNA: 42 bases, framed from base 1. For sequencing of the TCRbeta CDR3 region, genomic DNA was extracted from the sorted cells. The immunoSEQ Assay was used for sequencing of TCRbeta CDR3 regions. This is the immuneACCESS table as TCRdb keeps it, with only in-frame sequences that have V and J called. A part of the clones is gone; compared with another copy, unresolved V genes explain less than half, and the rest is unexplained. The sample profile shows some 90,000 clones; roughly 86% of them were found once. The ten largest clones represent approximately 4.8% of the sample. The trial excluded patients who had a history of autoimmune disease or who were on systemic immunosuppression. Peripheral blood for TCR sequencing was collected from all dose cohorts at baseline, on cycle 4 day 1, and on cycle 7 day 1. Samples came from an open-label, multicenter, first-in-human phase I dose-escalation trial of ivuxolimab. Adults with locally advanced or metastatic melanoma, renal cell, hepatocellular, or head and neck squamous cell carcinoma were enrolled in the trial. Before TCR sequencing, CD4+ T cells and CD8+ T cells from peripheral blood were sorted into separate populations.

This receptor was obtained from an adult with an advanced solid tumor such as melanoma, head and neck, liver or kidney cancer. This sample comprised CD4+ or CD8+ T cells sorted from blood, obtained in a trial of the OX40 agonist ivuxolimab. Recombination connected TRBV28 to TRBJ2-2; the best D guess is TRBD1, with 6 bases matching. The CDR3 reads CVVQTGANTGELFF. At the DNA level, the sequence is TGTGTGGTCCAGACAGGCGCGAACACCGGGGAGCTGTTTTTT.